The present T cell receptor (beta chain) was sequenced within a study of neoadjuvant nivolumab and ipilimumab in lung cancer. Notes on the study in general: Pretherapy blood TCR richness correlated positively with resected tumor richness. Only a small number of samples underwent TCR sequencing.

Repertoires were generated with immunoSEQ multiplex PCR, while TCRdb's copy carries only in-frame clones and drops some. The repertoire holds tens of thousands of clones, with roughly 90% as singletons. Deletions cut 9 bases from V and 0 bases from J, with 15 bases between. The germline CDR1 and CDR2 sequences are LNHDA and SQIVND (reference sequence). The CDR3 contains 15 residues. With regard to this clone: Its antigen is not identified.

The sequences come from blood, collected before neoadjuvant nivolumab, alone or with ipilimumab. The sequence was collected from an adult with non-small cell lung cancer. Some clones in this sample may be carry-over from other donors' samples. The genes are TRBV19 and TRBJ1-5, with D unresolved. The CDR3 protein is CASSKDPYSNQPQHF. For the CDR3, the DNA is TGTGCCAGCTCAAAGGACCCTTATAGCAATCAGCCCCAGCATTTT.